The source of this T cell receptor (beta chain) is a study of cytomegalovirus exposure and HLA in healthy donors. Study-wide results and caveats: A few chains linked to CMV were shown in vitro to be specific for CMV antigens. Later analysis suggested links between common viral pathogens and several top significant clusters.

Researchers ran the PCR with 60 Vbeta and 13 Jbeta primers. Sequencing used immunoSEQ multiplex PCR; TCRdb keeps in-frame clones, though not all of them. The data show some 97,000 clones, approximately 80% seen once. In the case of this clone: Its antigen remains unidentified.

Germline values: CDR1 SGHRS, CDR2 YFSETQ. V gave up 0 bases and J gave up 5 bases, with 11 bases separating them. The CDR3 runs to 15 residues. The V and J genes are TRBV5-1 and TRBJ1-4; D gene ambiguous. Sequenced sample: PBMCs. The sequence was obtained from a female donor in good health and CMV-seropositive. CDR3 sequence (DNA): TGCGCCAGCAGCTTGGTTTTCAGTCCGAATGAAAAACTGTTTTTT. It yields the protein CASSLVFSPNEKLFF.